This paragraph reports one T cell receptor beta chain. The data derive from a study of response to subunit inactivated influenza vaccine. Via MiXCR, TCRdb re-called the RT-PCR reads, giving one row per CDR3 protein. The profile covers some 550,000 distinct CDR3 sequences, with roughly a quarter appearing a single time and 2.5% to 3% taken by the ten largest. CDR1 and CDR2 (germline): MDHEN, SYDVKM. The V gene end was trimmed by 6 bases and the J gene end by 4 bases; junction bases not matched to a gene: 9. CDR3 size: 15 residues. These records were also assigned to another study, of T cells expressing NK-cell markers. From that paper: cDNA encoding TCR beta was synthesized via 5'RACE template switching incorporating UMIs.

The chain is built from TRBV28 and TRBJ2-7, with 10 nucleotides matching TRBD2. Material: CD4+ T cells sorted from PBMCs, obtained roughly 12 days after vaccination. This sequence was found in a man aged 45 to 65 who received an inactivated influenza vaccine. The CDR3 coding sequence is TGTGCCAGCAGGGCCCCGGGAGCGGGAGGGTACGAGCAGTACTTC. Translating it yields CASRAPGAGGYEQYF. The full variable domain, in which reference TRBV28 and TRBJ2-7 provide the parts outside the CDR3, is DVKVTQSSRYLVKRTGEKVFLECVQDMDHENMFWYRQDPGLGLRLIYFSYDVKMKEKGDIPEGYSVSREKKERFSLILESASTNQTSMYLCASRAPGAGGYEQYFGPGTRLTVT.